This T cell receptor beta chain was captured in a study of control samples from healthy donors and cancer patients. Repertoires were generated with immunoSEQ multiplex PCR, while TCRdb's copy carries only in-frame clones and drops some. Found here are some 170,000 clones, less than 95% of them singletons; the top ten hold about 14%. CDR3 length: 13 amino acids. The germline V and J ends were trimmed by 4 bases and 8 bases, with 12 bases remaining between them. Germline CDR1 is SGHTA and CDR2 is FQGNSA. The source is a man aged 55 to 70 with colorectal cancer. This rearrangement joins TRBV7-2 to TRBJ2-1; D remains unclear. Sequenced input: PBMCs. CDR3 sequence reads: CASSSSLTHEQFF. The DNA of the CDR3 is TGTGCCAGCAGCTCCAGCTTGACACATGAGCAGTTCTTC.